This is a list of T cell receptor beta chains from one sample in a study of PD-L1 blockade in urothelial cancer. The method was immunoSEQ multiplex PCR; TCRdb's version includes in-frame clones alone and lacks a portion of them. Among 48,000 or so clones, 70% to 90% were seen once, and the ten largest hold about 15%. Here the sequenced sample was PBMCs, taken around atezolizumab (anti-PD-L1) treatment. Receptors were obtained from a woman aged 55 to 70 with urothelial cancer. CDR3s include the opening cysteine and the closing phenylalanine or tryptophan. The D gene is left open where the match is weak. Clone size is shown for a subset of rows, as once, few, many or a class of expanded clone.

J	size	V	D	CDR3	DNA
TRBJ2-5	-	TRBV19	-	CASIGPGQETQYF	TGTGCCAGTATCGGTCCGGGGCAAGAGACCCAGTACTTC
TRBJ1-2	-	TRBV10-3	-	CAISESVVGGAIYGYTF	TGTGCCATCAGTGAGTCGGTCGTCGGGGGGGCAATCTATGGCTACACCTTC
TRBJ2-7	-	TRBV4-1	TRBD1	CASSQPPTGTYEQYF	TGCGCCAGCAGCCAACCCCCGACAGGGACCTACGAGCAGTACTTC
TRBJ1-1	-	TRBV15	-	CATSRGPGIEAFF	TGTGCCACCAGCAGAGGTCCAGGGATAGAAGCTTTCTTT
TRBJ2-7	-	TRBV5-8	-	CASGTQGPSYEQYF	TGTGCCAGCGGCACCCAGGGGCCGTCCTACGAGCAGTACTTC
TRBJ1-5	-	TRBV7-6	-	CASSLIAGGNQPQHF	TGTGCCAGCAGCTTGATTGCAGGGGGCAATCAGCCCCAGCATTTT
TRBJ1-1	-	TRBV27	-	CASNPLRQGTEAFF	TGTGCCAGCAATCCACTCCGGCAGGGCACTGAAGCTTTCTTT
TRBJ1-4	-	TRBV4-2	-	CASSQEGGIGEKLFF	TGTGCCAGCAGCCAAGAAGGAGGGATTGGAGAAAAACTGTTTTTT
TRBJ1-5	few	TRBV6-1	-	CASRQDQPQHF	TGTGCCAGCAGACAGGATCAGCCCCAGCATTTT
TRBJ2-2	-	TRBV27	TRBD2	CASSRLAGAGGELFF	TGTGCCAGCAGTAGACTAGCGGGAGCAGGCGGGGAGCTGTTTTTT
TRBJ2-1	-	TRBV25-1	TRBD2	CASSTYSGREGNEQFF	TGTGCCAGCAGTACTTATAGCGGGAGGGAGGGCAATGAGCAGTTCTTC
TRBJ2-7	-	TRBV4-1	TRBD1	CASSHPGTGPYEQYF	TGCGCCAGCAGCCACCCCGGGACAGGACCCTACGAGCAGTACTTC
TRBJ1-1	-	TRBV5-1	-	CASSLALRSWSVEEAFF	TGCGCCAGCAGCTTGGCCCTGCGTTCGTGGTCCGTAGAAGAAGCTTTCTTT
TRBJ2-3	-	TRBV2	-	CASRTGGSPGLAQYF	TGTGCCAGCAGGACCGGTGGGAGCCCCGGATTGGCGCAGTATTTT
TRBJ2-7	-	TRBV9	-	CASSPLGGINYEQYF	TGTGCCAGCAGCCCCCTCGGAGGCATTAACTACGAGCAGTACTTC
TRBJ2-2	-	TRBV18	-	CASSRKAPSREVVGTGELFF	TGTGCCAGCTCACGCAAAGCCCCGTCCAGGGAGGTCGTAGGCACCGGGGAGCTGTTTTTT
TRBJ2-3	-	TRBV15	-	CATSRDGGGVGEDTQYF	TGTGCCACCAGCAGAGATGGAGGGGGGGTGGGGGAAGATACGCAGTATTTT
TRBJ2-1	once	TRBV12-5	TRBD1	CASGLVLGAGGFLGQFF	TGTGCTAGTGGTTTGGTACTTGGGGCAGGGGGCTTTTTGGGGCAGTTCTTC
TRBJ1-6	-	TRBV7-9	-	CASSGRQDSPLHF	TGTGCCAGCAGTGGTCGACAGGATTCACCCCTCCACTTT
TRBJ1-1	-	TRBV27	-	CASSASGFGEAFF	TGTGCCAGCAGTGCCTCAGGGTTCGGTGAAGCTTTCTTT
TRBJ1-5	-	TRBV2	TRBD1	CASKDRSSNQPQHF	TGTGCCAGCAAGGACAGGTCCAGCAATCAGCCCCAGCATTTT
TRBJ1-2	-	TRBV7-9	-	CASSLVGKGYTF	TGTGCCAGCAGCTTGGTCGGGAAAGGCTACACCTTC
TRBJ2-7	-	TRBV5-1	TRBD2	CASRARASGTYSYEQYF	TGCGCCAGCAGAGCAAGGGCTAGCGGGACCTACTCCTACGAGCAGTACTTC
TRBJ1-5	-	TRBV19	-	CASRPIGLASNQPQHF	TGTGCCAGTAGACCGATTGGTTTGGCTAGCAATCAGCCCCAGCATTTT
TRBJ2-7	-	TRBV5-6	TRBD2	CASCSGTSVSSYEQYF	TGTGCCAGCTGCTCCGGGACTAGCGTTAGCTCCTACGAGCAGTACTTC
TRBJ2-2	-	TRBV6-4	TRBD1	CASSVDRANTGELFF	TGTGCCAGCAGTGTTGACAGGGCGAACACCGGGGAGCTGTTTTTT
TRBJ2-7	-	TRBV11-2	-	CASSPTGSYEQYF	TGTGCCAGCAGCCCAACAGGAAGCTACGAGCAGTACTTC
TRBJ1-3	-	TRBV7-2	-	CASSPRGRFSGNTIYF	TGTGCCAGCAGCCCCAGGGGCCGCTTCTCTGGAAACACCATATATTTT
TRBJ2-7	-	TRBV4-3	TRBD2	CASSQGLAGLYEQYF	TGCGCCAGCAGCCAAGGACTAGCGGGTCTGTACGAGCAGTACTTC
TRBJ2-7	-	TRBV2	-	CASRGFQGSEQYF	TGTGCCAGCAGGGGGTTTCAGGGCTCCGAGCAGTACTTC
TRBJ2-7	-	TRBV7-8	TRBD1	CASSARQGAYEQYF	TGTGCCAGCAGCGCCAGACAGGGAGCCTACGAGCAGTACTTC
TRBJ1-3	-	TRBV19	-	CASSIGQGTGNTIYF	TGTGCCAGTAGTATAGGGCAGGGGACCGGAAACACCATATATTTT
TRBJ2-3	-	TRBV6-4	TRBD2	CASSSGNTDTQYF	TGTGCCAGCAGTAGCGGGAACACAGATACGCAGTATTTT
TRBJ2-7	-	TRBV5-1	TRBD2	CASSSVAGLAYEQYF	TGCGCCAGCAGTTCTGTAGCGGGATTAGCCTACGAGCAGTACTTC
TRBJ2-2	-	TRBV19	-	CASRIKGDTGELFF	TGTGCCAGTAGAATTAAAGGGGACACCGGGGAGCTGTTTTTT
TRBJ2-3	-	TRBV5-4	TRBD2	CASSLGLDLRTDTQYF	TGTGCCAGCAGCTTAGGACTAGACCTACGCACAGATACGCAGTATTTT
TRBJ1-5	-	TRBV19	-	CASTDRLLTNQPQHF	TGTGCCAGTACCGACAGGCTACTTACCAATCAGCCCCAGCATTTT
TRBJ1-4	-	TRBV2	-	CASSEQTTNEKLFF	TGTGCCAGCAGTGAACAGACAACTAATGAAAAACTGTTTTTT
TRBJ2-7	-	TRBV19	-	CASSSYTGSEQYF	TGTGCCAGTAGTAGCTATACAGGGTCCGAGCAGTACTTC
TRBJ1-1	few	TRBV2	-	CASSATGDTEAFF	TGTGCCAGCAGTGCGACAGGTGACACTGAAGCTTTCTTT